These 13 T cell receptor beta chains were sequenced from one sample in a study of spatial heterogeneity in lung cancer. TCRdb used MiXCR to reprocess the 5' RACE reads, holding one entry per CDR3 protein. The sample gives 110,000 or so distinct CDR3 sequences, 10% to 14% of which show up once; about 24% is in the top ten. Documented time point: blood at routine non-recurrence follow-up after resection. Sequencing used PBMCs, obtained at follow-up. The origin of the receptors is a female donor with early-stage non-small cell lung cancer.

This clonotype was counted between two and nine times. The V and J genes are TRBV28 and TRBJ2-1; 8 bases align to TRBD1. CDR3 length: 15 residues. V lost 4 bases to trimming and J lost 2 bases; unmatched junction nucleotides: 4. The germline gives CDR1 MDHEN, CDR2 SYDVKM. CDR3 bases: TGTGCCAGCAGTTCGACAGGGGACCCCTACAATGAGCAGTTCTTC. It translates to CASSSTGDPYNEQFF.

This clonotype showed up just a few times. CDR3 sequence: CATSDLGQGYGDEQFF. In nucleotides, the CDR3 is TGTGCCACCAGTGATTTGGGACAGGGATATGGGGATGAGCAGTTCTTC. The chain combines TRBV24-1 with TRBJ2-1; 8 positions match TRBD1. This CDR3 contains 16 residues. Germline V gene data show CDR1 as KGHDR and CDR2 as SFDVKD. Losses at the gene ends were 0 bases for V and 8 bases for J; bases not matched to a gene: 8.

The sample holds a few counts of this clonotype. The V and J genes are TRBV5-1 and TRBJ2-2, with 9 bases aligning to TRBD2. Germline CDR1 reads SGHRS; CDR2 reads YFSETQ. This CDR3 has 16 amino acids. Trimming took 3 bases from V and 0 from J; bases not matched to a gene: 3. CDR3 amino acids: CASSSRTSANTGELFF. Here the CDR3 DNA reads TGCGCCAGCAGCTCCAGGACTAGCGCGAACACCGGGGAGCTGTTTTTT.

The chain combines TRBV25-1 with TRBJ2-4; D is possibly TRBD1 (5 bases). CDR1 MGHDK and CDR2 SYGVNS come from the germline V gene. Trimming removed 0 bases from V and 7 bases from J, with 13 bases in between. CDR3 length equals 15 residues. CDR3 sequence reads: CASSEYRVGVNIQYF. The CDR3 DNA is TGTGCCAGCAGTGAATACCGGGTAGGGGTCAACATTCAGTACTTC.

The CDR3 sequence: CASRRDRSSYEQYF. CDR3 sequence (DNA): TGTGCCAGCCGCCGGGACAGGAGCTCCTACGAGCAGTACTTC. The V and J genes are TRBV2 and TRBJ2-7; 8 bases are a match to TRBD1. Trimming at V came to 8 bases and at J to 0 bases, leaving 6 bases not matched to a gene. This CDR3 region has 14 residues. Germline loops: CDR1 SNHLY, CDR2 FYNNEI.

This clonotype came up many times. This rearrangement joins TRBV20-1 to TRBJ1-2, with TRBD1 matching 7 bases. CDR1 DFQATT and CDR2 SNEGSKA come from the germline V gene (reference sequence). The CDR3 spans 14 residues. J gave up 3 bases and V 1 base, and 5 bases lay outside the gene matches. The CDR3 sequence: CSARGQGFDYGYTF. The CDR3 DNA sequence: TGCAGTGCTAGAGGACAGGGTTTCGACTATGGCTACACCTTC.

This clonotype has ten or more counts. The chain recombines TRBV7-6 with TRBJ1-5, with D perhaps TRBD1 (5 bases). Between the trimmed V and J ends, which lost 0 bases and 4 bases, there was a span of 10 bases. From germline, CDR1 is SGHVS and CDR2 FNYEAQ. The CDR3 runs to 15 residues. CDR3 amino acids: CASSLAAGPNQPQHF. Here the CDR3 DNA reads TGTGCCAGCAGCTTAGCGGCAGGGCCGAATCAGCCCCAGCATTTT. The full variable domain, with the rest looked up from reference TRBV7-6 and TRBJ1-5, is GAGVSQSPRYKVTKRGQDVALRCDPISGHVSLYWYRQALGQGPEFLTYFNYEAQQDKSGLPNDRFSAERPEGSISTLTIQRTEQRDSAMYRCASSLAAGPNQPQHFGDGTRLSIL.

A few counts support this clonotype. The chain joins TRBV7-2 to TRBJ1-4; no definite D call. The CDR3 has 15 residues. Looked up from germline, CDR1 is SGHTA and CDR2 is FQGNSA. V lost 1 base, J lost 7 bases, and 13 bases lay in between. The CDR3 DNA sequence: TGTGCCAGCAGCTTAGTGTTCTCCGGACGTGAAAAACTGTTTTTT. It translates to CASSLVFSGREKLFF.

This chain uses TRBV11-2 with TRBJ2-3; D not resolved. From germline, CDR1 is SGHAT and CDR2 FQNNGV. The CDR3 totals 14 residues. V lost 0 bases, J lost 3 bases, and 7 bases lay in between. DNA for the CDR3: TGTGCCAGCAGCTTAGATCGGCGTACAGATACGCAGTATTTT. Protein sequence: CASSLDRRTDTQYF.

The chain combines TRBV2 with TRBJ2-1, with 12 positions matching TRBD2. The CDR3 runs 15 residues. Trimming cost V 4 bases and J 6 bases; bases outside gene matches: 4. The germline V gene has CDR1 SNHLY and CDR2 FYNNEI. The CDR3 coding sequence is TGTGCCAGCAGTGCCGGACTAGCGGGAACCAATGAGCAGTTCTTC. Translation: CASSAGLAGTNEQFF.

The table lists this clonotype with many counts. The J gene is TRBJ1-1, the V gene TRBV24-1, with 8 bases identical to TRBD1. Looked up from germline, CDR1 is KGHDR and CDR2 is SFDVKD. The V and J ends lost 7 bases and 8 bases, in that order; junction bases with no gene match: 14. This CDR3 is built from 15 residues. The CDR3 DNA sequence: TGTGCCACCAGGGATGCGGGGACAGGAACCCAAGAAGCTTTCTTT. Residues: CATRDAGTGTQEAFF.

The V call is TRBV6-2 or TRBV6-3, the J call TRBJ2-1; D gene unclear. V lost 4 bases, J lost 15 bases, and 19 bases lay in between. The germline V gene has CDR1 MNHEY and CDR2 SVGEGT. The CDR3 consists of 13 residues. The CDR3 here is CASSLVPETRRFF. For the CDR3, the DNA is TGTGCCAGCAGTTTGGTCCCGGAGACTCGGCGGTTCTTC.

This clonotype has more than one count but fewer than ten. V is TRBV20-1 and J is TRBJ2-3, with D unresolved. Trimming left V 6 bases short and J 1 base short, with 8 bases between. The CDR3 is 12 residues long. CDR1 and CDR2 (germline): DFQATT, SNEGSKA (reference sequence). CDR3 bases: TGCAGTGCCTACCAGCGCACAGATACGCAGTATTTT. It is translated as CSAYQRTDTQYF.